The present entry profiles one T cell receptor (beta chain) with its context. The run depth of the assay was deep. Authors' analysis steps: Junction-only sequences produced by ImmunoSEQ had no quality scores, so filtering differed. TCRdb's copy holds only in-frame clones and misses some; the assay was immunoSEQ multiplex PCR. The V and J calls and clone size are taken from that table; D and trimming were inferred from the DNA. The sample consists of 2 million to 2.5 million clones, around 90% of them appearing once. The sample is drawn from a study of shared clonotypes between healthy human individuals. The V and J ends lost 1 base and 6 bases, in that order; junction bases with no gene match: 3. Germline-derived CDR1 and CDR2 are MDHEN and SYDVKM. The CDR3 covers 14 residues.

Material: naive CD4+ T cells from PBMCs. The subset here: CD45RA+ positively selected. The sequence came from a man aged 18-30 years in good health. Some clones in this sample may be carry-over from other donors' samples. This rearrangement joins TRBV28 to TRBJ1-5; 7 positions match TRBD1. Here the CDR3 DNA reads TGTGCCAGCAGTTTATTGAGGGGGCCTCAGCCCCAGCATTTT. This codes for CASSLLRGPQPQHF.